This TCR beta chain was profiled in a study of shared clonotypes between healthy human individuals. Only in-frame clones appear in the TCRdb table, and some are missing; sequencing was by immunoSEQ multiplex PCR. The table shows nearly 600,000 clones, with about 95% occurring only once. This clone is a singleton in its sample. V dropped 1 base and J dropped 3 bases, with 6 bases sitting between them. Germline CDR1 reads MNHEY; CDR2 reads SMNVEV (reference sequence). The length of the CDR3 is 13 residues. CD45RO-negative, CCR7-selected cells formed the naive CD8 fraction, which excluded terminally differentiated effector memory CD45RA+ cells.

The TCR sequence derives from a woman aged 25-40 years in good health. The sample comprised naive CD8+ T cells sorted from blood. The chain is built from TRBV27 and TRBJ2-5, with D uncertain. Written as DNA, the CDR3 is TGTGCCAGCAGTTTATTCAGAGAAGAGACCCAGTACTTC. Translation gives CASSLFREETQYF.